The 14 T cell receptor beta chains below all came from one sample that was sequenced in a study of early T cells in non-severe SARS-CoV-2 infection. TCRdb passed the 5' RACE reads through MiXCR, listing each CDR3 protein once. The sample has tens of thousands of distinct CDR3 sequences, 6% to 7% seen once. The sequences come from whole blood, collected at baseline. Receptors originate from an adult who was a healthcare worker with PCR-confirmed SARS-CoV-2 infection or an uninfected control (not recorded which).

This clonotype appeared a few times. The chain carries TRBV30 and TRBJ2-7; the D gene could be TRBD1 or TRBD2 (5 bases each). V lost 0 bases and J lost 10, with 13 bases in between. The length of the CDR3 is 12 residues. Germline lookup yields CDR1 GTSNPN and CDR2 SVGIG (reference sequence). This CDR3 reads CAWSVRGPQQYF. The CDR3 bases are TGTGCCTGGAGTGTACGGGGACCCCAACAGTACTTC.

V gene TRBV29-1 combines with J gene TRBJ1-1, with D perhaps matching TRBD1 (5 bases). Germline values: CDR1 SQVTM, CDR2 ANQGSEA. The CDR3 is 11 amino acids. Trimming took off 7 bases at V and 3 bases at J, with 9 bases between the two ends. The CDR3 DNA is TGCAGCGCCGGGGCTTACACTGAAGCTTTCTTT. Its translation: CSAGAYTEAFF.

This clonotype was counted many times. This chain connects TRBV9 to TRBJ2-1; the match to TRBD2 covers 12 bases. V trimming: 0 bases; J trimming: 8 bases; junction bases outside the gene matches: 6. The CDR3 contains 16 residues. Germline CDR1 and CDR2: SGDLS and YYNGEE. The CDR3 DNA sequence: TGTGCCAGCAGCGTAGACGGACTAGCGGGGATAGATGAGCAGTTCTTC. Residues: CASSVDGLAGIDEQFF.

A few counts support this clonotype. The chain has TRBV7-2 and TRBJ1-5; D is ambiguous. CDR3 length: 13 residues. The ends were cut back, 0 bases at V and 3 bases at J, with 3 bases in the middle. Germline CDR1 and CDR2: SGHTA and FQGNSA. CDR3 residues: CASSLAFNQPQHF. The DNA of the CDR3 is TGTGCCAGCAGCTTAGCCTTCAATCAGCCCCAGCATTTT.

This clonotype was picked up many times. The gene calls are TRBV9 and TRBJ2-3, with D hard to call. Per the germline V gene, CDR1 is SGDLS and CDR2 is YYNGEE. The CDR3 extends over 14 amino acids. Trimming took 0 bases from V and 0 from J, leaving 5 bases between them. Here the CDR3 DNA reads TGTGCCAGCAGCGTAGACACTAGCACAGATACGCAGTATTTT. Its translation is CASSVDTSTDTQYF. Full variable domain (missing parts from reference TRBV9 and TRBJ2-3): DSGVTQTPKHLITATGQRVTLRCSPRSGDLSVYWYQQSLDQGLQFLIQYYNGEERAKGNILERFSAQQFPDLHSELNLSSLELGDSALYFCASSVDTSTDTQYFGPGTRLTVL.

Only a few counts were recorded for this clonotype. The DNA is left out, because the CDR3 cannot be placed on it with certainty; the CDR3 is given as TCRdb lists it. The genes are TRBV5-1 and TRBJ2-6. The V gene's germline CDR1 is SGHRS and CDR2 YFSETQ. With termini counted, the CDR3 has 18 amino acids. CDR3 sequence reads: CASSAGRGFGSGANVPTF.

DNA of the CDR3: TGCAGCGCTAGAGTAACAGGGCCCCAGGCTGAAGCTTTCTTT. Translating it yields CSARVTGPQAEAFF. J is TRBJ1-1 and V is TRBV29-1; the D gene is possibly TRBD1 (6 bases). The germline CDR1 and CDR2 sequences are SQVTM and ANQGSEA. The CDR3 extends over 14 amino acids. V was cut by 7 bases and J by 6 bases, with 21 bases left in between.

This clonotype was recorded many times. The V call is TRBV6-2 or TRBV6-3, the J call TRBJ2-2, with D unclear. This CDR3 is 11 amino acids long. Germline V lookup: CDR1 MNHEY, CDR2 SVGEGT. Trimming shortened V by 2 bases and J by 6 bases, and 1 base separated the two germline ends. The CDR3 DNA is TGTGCCAGCAGTTACCCCGGGGAGCTGTTTTTT. Its translation is CASSYPGELFF.

This clonotype occurred many times. The J gene is TRBJ1-1, the V gene TRBV5-1; no reliable D call. The CDR3 loop spans 14 amino acids. The ends were cut back, 6 bases at V and 4 bases at J, with 16 bases in the middle. Germline CDR1 reads SGHRS; CDR2 reads YFSETQ. The CDR3 nucleotides are TGCGCCAGCACCTCGGGCCCTTCTGGCACTGAAGCTTTCTTT. Residues: CASTSGPSGTEAFF.

The table lists this clonotype with many counts. For the CDR3, the DNA is TGTGCCAGCAAACTAGCGGGGGAAGGACATGAGCAGTTCTTC. It codes for CASKLAGEGHEQFF. The V gene is TRBV2, the J gene TRBJ2-1; 11 bases align to TRBD2. This CDR3 region has 14 residues. The J segment lost 8 bases and the V segment lost 7 bases, leaving 7 bases of the junction unmatched. The germline gives CDR1 SNHLY, CDR2 FYNNEI.

This sequence joins TRBV20-1 and TRBJ2-1; 7 positions match TRBD2. V was clipped by 6 bases and J by 2 bases; unmatched bases: 4. Germline values: CDR1 DFQATT, CDR2 SNEGSKA (reference sequence). The CDR3 is 13 amino acids. In DNA form, the CDR3 reads TGCAGTGCGGGGGGGTACACCTACAATGAGCAGTTCTTC. It encodes CSAGGYTYNEQFF.

This clonotype came up a few times. V and J are TRBV12-3 or TRBV12-4 and TRBJ2-1, with TRBD1 matching 7 bases. Losses at the gene ends were 8 bases for V and 8 bases for J; bases not matched to a gene: 12. This CDR3 region has 14 residues. CDR3 nucleotides: TGTGCCAGCGGCCCAAGACAGGGCTTCGATGAGCAGTTCTTC. Translated: CASGPRQGFDEQFF.

The table lists this clonotype with many counts. The chain combines TRBV30 with TRBJ1-6, with TRBD1 as a possible D gene (5 bases). Trimming removed 5 bases from V and 7 bases from J, with 24 bases in between. CDR1 is GTSNPN and CDR2 is SVGIG in the germline V gene (reference sequence). The CDR3 sequence is 17 residues long. Here the CDR3 reads CAWDPNRSGTANSPLHF. The CDR3 nucleotides read TGTGCCTGGGACCCAAATCGATCCGGGACGGCCAATTCACCCCTCCACTTT.

For this clonotype: Given a much more abundant clone one base away, this may be a read error. This chain uses TRBV6-2 or TRBV6-3 with TRBJ2-1, with D possibly being TRBD2 (6 bases). The CDR3 is 14 residues long. Per the germline V gene, CDR1 is MNHEY and CDR2 is SVGEGT. The V end lost 5 bases, the J end lost 10 bases, and 18 bases lay between the germline ends. CDR3 region: CASSTGSGLGEQFF. Written as DNA, the CDR3 is TGTGCCAGCAGTACGGGAAGCGGGCTGGGGGAGCAGTTCTTC.